This entry lists 29 T cell receptor beta chains sequenced from one sample in a study of T-cell memory formation after mild COVID-19. TCRdb called the 5' RACE reads again in MiXCR, with one record for every CDR3 protein. The sample consists of about 180,000 distinct CDR3 sequences, approximately 17% of them appearing once. What was sequenced was PBMCs or a T cell subset sorted from them (not recorded which). These receptor sequences come from a young man who had mild COVID-19 (a few samples of this study predate the infection). Cell type and time point are not known.

This clonotype was detected only a few times. The gene calls are TRBV7-3 and TRBJ2-3, with D maybe TRBD2 (7 bases). CDR3 length: 15 residues. V lost 5 bases to trimming and J lost 1 base, with 13 bases between them. The germline V gene encodes CDR1 SGHTA and CDR2 FQGTGA. The CDR3 spells CASSRGASGTDTQYF. The DNA for the CDR3 is TGTGCCAGCAGCCGGGGGGCTAGCGGCACAGATACGCAGTATTTT.

The chain carries TRBV7-2 and TRBJ2-2; 11 bases agree with TRBD1. Germline loops: CDR1 SGHTA, CDR2 FQGNSA. V lost 5 bases and J lost 5; bases outside the gene matches: 4. The CDR3 loop spans 15 amino acids. CDR3 residues: CASSPGQGGTGELFF. DNA for the CDR3: TGTGCCAGCAGCCCGGGACAGGGGGGGACCGGGGAGCTGTTTTTT.

The chain links TRBV6-2 or TRBV6-3 to TRBJ1-5, with 8 bases matching TRBD1. Germline-derived CDR1 and CDR2 are MNHEY and SVGEGT. Trimming cost V 5 bases and J 0 bases; bases outside gene matches: 12. This CDR3 spans 18 amino acids. The CDR3 loop reads CASSSHRGEGYSNQPQHF. The CDR3 DNA is TGTGCCAGCAGTAGCCACAGGGGGGAGGGCTATAGCAATCAGCCCCAGCATTTT.

This clonotype was observed a few times. This chain joins TRBV20-1 and TRBJ1-5; D gene unclear. CDR1 and CDR2 (germline): DFQATT, SNEGSKA (reference sequence). The CDR3 extends over 14 amino acids. Trimming removed 6 bases from V and 3 bases from J, with 15 bases in between. The CDR3 here is CSAHPRVFNQPQHF. DNA for the CDR3: TGCAGTGCCCACCCGAGGGTCTTCAATCAGCCCCAGCATTTT.

This clonotype was seen a few times. The V and J genes are TRBV6-1 and TRBJ2-5; the match to TRBD1 covers 9 bases. This CDR3 spans 14 amino acids. V lost 7 bases, J lost 4 bases, and 7 bases stayed unmatched. Germline CDR1 and CDR2: MNHNS and SASEGT. In nucleotides, the CDR3 is TGTGCCAGCATAGACAGGGGGGGTTCAGAGACCCAGTACTTC. Its translation is CASIDRGGSETQYF.

The V gene is TRBV4-3, the J gene TRBJ2-1; 8 bases align to TRBD2. The CDR3 is 15 amino acids. CDR1 is LGHNA and CDR2 is YSLEER in the germline V gene. J was trimmed by 9 bases and V by 1 base; bases with no gene match: 8. The CDR3 here is CASSQVVSGEREQFF. The DNA for the CDR3 is TGCGCCAGCAGCCAAGTCGTTAGCGGGGAACGTGAGCAGTTCTTC.

This clonotype was seen at least ten times. The chain uses TRBV5-1 and TRBJ2-2; D perhaps matches TRBD2 (5 bases). The CDR3 spans 13 residues. Germline V gene sequence: CDR1 SGHRS, CDR2 YFSETQ. V was pared by 7 bases and J by 5 bases, with 12 bases between. CDR3 DNA sequence: TGCGCCAGCGGAAAACGGGAAACCGGGGAGCTGTTTTTT. It is translated as CASGKRETGELFF. The full variable domain, its missing parts supplied by reference TRBV5-1 and TRBJ2-2, is KAGVTQTPRYLIKTRGQQVTLSCSPISGHRSVSWYQQTPGQGLQFLFEYFSETQRNKGNFPGRFSGRQFSNSRSEMNVSTLELGDSALYLCASGKRETGELFFGEGSRLTVL.

This clonotype has only a few counts. The rearrangement links TRBV7-8 to TRBJ2-4; weak D call: TRBD2 (6 bases). The CDR3 consists of 18 residues. V was cut by 1 base and J by 0 bases, with 16 bases left in between. Germline assignment: CDR1 SGHVS and CDR2 FQNEAQ. CDR3 in amino acids: CASSLVRRGPEAKNIQYF. The CDR3 DNA sequence: TGTGCCAGCAGCTTAGTAAGGAGGGGACCCGAAGCCAAAAACATTCAGTACTTC.

In its sample, this clonotype was seen many times. V is TRBV12-3 or TRBV12-4 and J is TRBJ1-1; D might be TRBD1 (6 bases). This CDR3 has 12 amino acids. V shed 2 bases and J shed 9 bases, with 10 bases lying between them. CDR3 bases: TGTGCCAGCAGTTTATTGGGGGCCCAAGCTTTCTTT. This translates into CASSLLGAQAFF.

This clonotype occurred many times. This chain joins TRBV11-2 and TRBJ1-1; D possibly corresponds to TRBD1 (5 bases). V lost 4 bases and J 4 bases, leaving 13 bases between the germline ends. The V gene's germline CDR1 is SGHAT and CDR2 FQNNGV. The CDR3 sequence is 14 residues long. The CDR3 loop reads CASSSNGGGTEAFF. Written as DNA, the CDR3 is TGTGCCAGCAGCTCAAACGGGGGGGGCACTGAAGCTTTCTTT.

The sample holds a few counts of this clonotype. The chain links TRBV4-2 to TRBJ1-5; D unclear. CDR3 length: 15 amino acids. From germline, CDR1 is LGHNA and CDR2 YNFKEQ. V was cut by 0 bases and J by 9 bases, with 15 bases left in between. The CDR3, as DNA: TGTGCCAGCAGCCAAGATGGGGAAGGGCATCGGCCCCAGCATTTT. As protein: CASSQDGEGHRPQHF.

The V and J genes are TRBV7-2 and TRBJ1-2; D unresolved. Germline CDR1 SGHTA, CDR2 FQGNSA. CDR3 length: 15 amino acids. V lost 0 bases to trimming and J lost 6 bases, with 14 bases between them. The CDR3 nucleotides are TGTGCCAGCAGCTTAGCGCAAAGACGGCTTAATGGCTACACCTTC. Translating it yields CASSLAQRRLNGYTF.

The gene calls are TRBV7-2 and TRBJ2-2; D may be TRBD1 (6 bases). The CDR3 consists of 15 residues. CDR1 is SGHTA, CDR2 FQGNSA, per germline. The V end was cut by 5 bases, the J end by 5 bases, with 15 bases between. CDR3 DNA sequence: TGTGCCAGCAGCATTTGGACAGAGGAAACCGGGGAGCTGTTTTTT. This sequence encodes CASSIWTEETGELFF.

This clonotype was seen just once. The rearrangement joins TRBV4-2 to TRBJ2-3; 11 bases are shared with TRBD2. Looked up from germline, CDR1 is LGHNA and CDR2 is YNFKEQ. The CDR3 has 19 residues. V was clipped by 1 base and J by 0 bases; unmatched bases: 9. CDR3 amino acids: CASSQGGLAGGISTDTQYF. CDR3 sequence (DNA): TGTGCCAGCAGCCAAGGGGGGCTAGCGGGGGGAATAAGCACAGATACGCAGTATTTT.

The V and J genes are TRBV9 and TRBJ2-3; D unclear. V was trimmed by 0 bases and J by 2 bases, leaving 13 bases between them. The germline V gene encodes CDR1 SGDLS and CDR2 YYNGEE. The CDR3 has 16 amino acids. The CDR3 bases are TGTGCCAGCAGCGTAGATCTGGGCCGGCCCACAGATACGCAGTATTTT. Its protein product is CASSVDLGRPTDTQYF.

This chain connects TRBV5-1 to TRBJ2-5; possible D gene TRBD1, 6 bases. This CDR3 spans 15 amino acids. CDR1 and CDR2 from the germline V gene are SGHRS and YFSETQ. V was pared by 4 bases and J by 2 bases, with 15 bases between. The CDR3 loop reads CASSTRRGQQETQYF. CDR3 DNA sequence: TGCGCCAGCAGCACGCGCAGAGGACAGCAAGAGACCCAGTACTTC. The complete variable domain, with remaining parts taken from reference TRBV5-1 and TRBJ2-5, reads KAGVTQTPRYLIKTRGQQVTLSCSPISGHRSVSWYQQTPGQGLQFLFEYFSETQRNKGNFPGRFSGRQFSNSRSEMNVSTLELGDSALYLCASSTRRGQQETQYFGPGTRLLVL.

J is TRBJ2-3 and V is TRBV18, with 10 bases aligning to TRBD2. V lost 0 bases and J lost 6; bases outside the gene matches: 12. The CDR3 is made up of 18 amino acids. The germline V gene has CDR1 KGHSH and CDR2 LQKENI. The CDR3 here is CASSPPPTLAGRGDTQYF. DNA for the CDR3: TGTGCCAGCTCACCACCTCCTACACTAGCGGGGCGCGGCGATACGCAGTATTTT.

This clonotype was detected a few times. J is TRBJ2-1 and V is TRBV3-1; 10 bases are a match to TRBD2. CDR3 length equals 18 residues. The J segment lost 9 bases and the V segment lost 0 bases, leaving 14 bases of the junction unmatched. Germline CDR1 reads LGHDT; CDR2 reads YNNKEL (reference sequence). CDR3 residues: CASSQDLQRGGRRREQFF. CDR3 bases: TGTGCCAGCAGCCAAGATCTCCAGCGGGGGGGCCGGAGGCGTGAGCAGTTCTTC.

The chain recombines TRBV7-2 with TRBJ1-1, with 7 bases aligning to TRBD1. Germline V CDR1 and CDR2: SGHTA, FQGNSA. J gave up 10 bases and V 4 bases, and 30 bases lay outside the gene matches. This CDR3 comprises 20 residues. CDR3 sequence: CASSSRNRGPGEKGAGGAFF. The CDR3 nucleotides read TGTGCCAGCAGCTCTAGAAATCGGGGCCCAGGAGAGAAGGGGGCCGGTGGAGCTTTCTTT.

Many counts were recorded for this clonotype. The CDR3, as DNA: TGCAGTGCTCAGGGACAGGGGTCCTACGAGCAGTACTTC. It specifies CSAQGQGSYEQYF. The gene calls are TRBV20-1 and TRBJ2-7; 10 bases align to TRBD1. CDR1 and CDR2 (germline): DFQATT, SNEGSKA (reference sequence). The V gene end was trimmed by 5 bases and the J gene end by 1 base; junction bases not matched to a gene: 2. The CDR3 consists of 13 residues.

The CDR3 nucleotides are TGTGCCAGCTCACCTCCTCTCCGAGGGTTGGCAGGGGCACAGAACTATGGCTACACCTTC. It encodes CASSPPLRGLAGAQNYGYTF. The V and J genes are TRBV18 and TRBJ1-2; perhaps TRBD1 as D (6 bases). CDR3 length: 20 amino acids. Germline CDR1 and CDR2: KGHSH and LQKENI. The V and J ends lost 3 bases and 2 bases respectively, with 28 bases between them.

The V call is TRBV6-1, the J call TRBJ1-5, with 7 positions matching TRBD1. The ends lost 5 bases at V and 3 bases at J; junction bases unmatched: 7. CDR1 and CDR2 from the germline V gene are MNHNS and SASEGT. CDR3 length: 15 residues. CDR3 sequence (DNA): TGTGCCAGCAGTCGACAGGGAGTGAACAATCAGCCCCAGCATTTT. Amino acid sequence: CASSRQGVNNQPQHF.

V gene TRBV15 combines with J gene TRBJ2-3; no clear D gene. CDR1 LNHNV and CDR2 YYDKDF come from the germline V gene (reference sequence). Trimming removed 1 base from V and 0 bases from J, with 11 bases in between. This CDR3 region has 16 residues. The CDR3 is CATSRGVGKSTDTQYF. CDR3 nucleotide sequence: TGTGCCACCAGCAGAGGCGTCGGAAAGAGCACAGATACGCAGTATTTT.

This clonotype was counted between two and nine times. This chain connects TRBV5-5 to TRBJ2-7; no definite D call. V dropped 0 bases and J dropped 2 bases, with 6 bases sitting between them. The germline V gene encodes CDR1 SGHKS and CDR2 YYEKEE (reference sequence). This CDR3 has 13 residues. Here the CDR3 reads CASSLAGTYEQYF. The DNA for the CDR3 is TGTGCCAGCAGCTTGGCAGGCACCTACGAGCAGTACTTC.

The CDR3 nucleotides are TGTGCCAGCGGGGCCCGAACCCAAGAGACCCAGTACTTC. Its translation is CASGARTQETQYF. The chain joins TRBV6-6 to TRBJ2-5; possibly TRBD1 for D (5 bases). The CDR3 is 13 amino acids. Germline lookup yields CDR1 MNHNY and CDR2 SVGAGI (reference sequence). Trimming removed 8 bases from V and 1 base from J, with 11 bases in between.

V gene TRBV7-3 combines with J gene TRBJ2-1, with 7 bases matching TRBD2. The J segment lost 6 bases and the V segment lost 4 bases, leaving 6 bases of the junction unmatched. Per the germline V gene, CDR1 is SGHTA and CDR2 is FQGTGA. This CDR3 has 14 amino acids. CDR3 sequence: CASSSATSSNEQFF. The CDR3 DNA reads TGTGCCAGCAGCTCCGCGACTAGCAGCAATGAGCAGTTCTTC.

This clonotype appeared many times. The chain carries TRBV20-1 and TRBJ1-2; D unclear. CDR3 size: 13 residues. Germline values: CDR1 DFQATT, CDR2 SNEGSKA (reference sequence). Trimming shortened V by 6 bases and J by 2 bases, and 13 bases separated the two germline ends. The CDR3 is CSAMGGGNYGYTF. DNA for the CDR3: TGCAGTGCCATGGGAGGTGGGAACTATGGCTACACCTTC.

This clonotype occurred many times. The chain recombines TRBV5-1 with TRBJ1-1; TRBD1 might be the D (5 bases). CDR3 length: 19 amino acids. V was pared by 4 bases and J by 1 base, with 26 bases between. Per the germline V gene, CDR1 is SGHRS and CDR2 is YFSETQ. DNA for the CDR3: TGCGCCAGCAGCATGGACGGACCGGGACGTAAAGATGGGAACACTGAAGCTTTCTTT. As protein: CASSMDGPGRKDGNTEAFF.

In its sample, this clonotype was seen a few times. The chain recombines TRBV5-1 with TRBJ2-3, with D uncertain. CDR1 SGHRS and CDR2 YFSETQ come from the germline V gene. The CDR3 covers 14 residues. Trimming pared 5 bases from V and 0 bases from J, leaving 10 bases between. CDR3 nucleotides: TGCGCCAGCAGGATCGGATCGAGCACAGATACGCAGTATTTT. Translation: CASRIGSSTDTQYF.